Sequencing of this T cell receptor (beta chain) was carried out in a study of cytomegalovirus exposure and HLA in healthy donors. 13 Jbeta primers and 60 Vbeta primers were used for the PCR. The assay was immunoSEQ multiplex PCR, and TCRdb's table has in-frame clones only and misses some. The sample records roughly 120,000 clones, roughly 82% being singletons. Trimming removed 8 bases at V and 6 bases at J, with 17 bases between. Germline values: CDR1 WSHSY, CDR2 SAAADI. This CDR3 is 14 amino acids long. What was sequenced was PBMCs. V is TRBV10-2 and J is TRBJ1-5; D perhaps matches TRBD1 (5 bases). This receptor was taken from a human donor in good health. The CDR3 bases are TGCGCCAGCTCCCTTTCGGTGGGGGGTCAGCCCCAGCATTTT. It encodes CASSLSVGGQPQHF.